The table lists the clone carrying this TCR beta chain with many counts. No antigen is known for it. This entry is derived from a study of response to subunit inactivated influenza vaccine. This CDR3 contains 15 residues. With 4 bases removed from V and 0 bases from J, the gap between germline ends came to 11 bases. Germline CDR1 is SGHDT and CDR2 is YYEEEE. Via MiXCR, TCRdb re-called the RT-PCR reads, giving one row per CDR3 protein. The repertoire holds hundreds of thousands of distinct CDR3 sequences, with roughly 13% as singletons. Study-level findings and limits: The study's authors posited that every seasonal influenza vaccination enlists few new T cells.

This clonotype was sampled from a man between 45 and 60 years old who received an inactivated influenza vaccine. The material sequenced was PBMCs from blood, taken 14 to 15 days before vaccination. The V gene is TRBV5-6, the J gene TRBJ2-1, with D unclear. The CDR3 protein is CASSGGRSSYNEQFF. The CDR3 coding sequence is TGTGCCAGCAGCGGTGGTAGGAGCTCCTACAATGAGCAGTTCTTC.